This is a list of T cell receptor beta chains from one sample in a study of T cell repertoires in breast cancer. From the emulsion pairing reads, TCRdb called clonotypes with MiXCR, one entry per CDR3 protein. Altogether roughly 38,000 distinct CDR3 sequences are present, 45% being singletons, with the ten largest covering less than 70%. The specimen was CD8+ T cells. The receptors stem from a pool of human donors with breast cancer or a healthy control (not recorded which). Both conserved end residues are part of each CDR3. Each record gives: clone size, D gene, J gene, V gene, CDR3 protein, CDR3 DNA. A D gene is named only where the DNA matches it firmly. A clone size is listed for some rows: how often the clone was seen (once, few, many), or a class if it is expanded.

size: -; D: -; J: TRBJ1-6; V: TRBV6-5; CDR3: CASSYSRRSSYNSPLHF; DNA: TGTGCCAGCAGTTACTCGCGTAGGAGCTCCTATAATTCACCCCTCCACTTT
size: -; D: -; J: TRBJ1-1; V: TRBV18; CDR3: CASSANRDMNTEAFF; DNA: TGTGCCAGCTCAGCCAACAGGGACATGAACACTGAAGCTTTCTTT
size: few; D: TRBD2; J: TRBJ2-1; V: TRBV6-1; CDR3: CASQPGTSVYNEQFF; DNA: TGTGCCAGCCAACCCGGGACTAGCGTGTACAATGAGCAGTTCTTC
size: -; D: -; J: TRBJ2-7; V: TRBV19; CDR3: CASSPETVPGGEQYF; DNA: TGTGCCAGTAGTCCCGAGACAGTCCCCGGAGGGGAGCAGTACTTC
size: few; D: TRBD1; J: TRBJ2-7; V: TRBV6-6; CDR3: CASSYVLGTGRPYEQYF; DNA: TGTGCCAGCAGTTACGTTCTCGGGACAGGGCGTCCATACGAGCAGTACTTC
size: few; D: -; J: TRBJ1-4; V: TRBV5-1; CDR3: CASSLGTQEKLFF; DNA: TGCGCCAGCAGCTTGGGGACGCAGGAAAAACTGTTTTTT
size: once; D: -; J: TRBJ1-1; V: TRBV29-1; CDR3: CSVNVGSTEAFF; DNA: TGCAGCGTAAATGTCGGGTCTACTGAAGCTTTCTTT
size: -; D: -; J: TRBJ1-5; V: TRBV20-1; CDR3: CSARDHTCQPQHF; DNA: TGCAGTGCTAGAGACCACACGTGTCAGCCCCAGCATTTT
size: -; D: TRBD2; J: TRBJ2-3; V: TRBV6-1; CDR3: CASSRGAGGDTDTQYF; DNA: TGTGCCAGCAGTCGGGGAGCGGGGGGAGACACAGATACGCAGTATTTT
size: -; D: -; J: TRBJ1-4; V: TRBV3-1; CDR3: CASSQGPLTGSFF; DNA: TGTGCCAGCAGCCAAGGTCCCCTGACTGGATCGTTTTTT
size: -; D: TRBD1; J: TRBJ1-1; V: TRBV6-1; CDR3: CATEGVQTGGFTEAFF; DNA: TGTGCCACCGAAGGGGTCCAGACAGGGGGCTTTACTGAAGCTTTCTTT
size: few; D: TRBD1; J: TRBJ1-4; V: TRBV4-2; CDR3: CASSQDYRQGREKLFF; DNA: TGTGCCAGCAGCCAAGATTATAGACAGGGCCGTGAAAAACTGTTTTTT
size: -; D: -; J: TRBJ2-2; V: TRBV5-1; CDR3: CASRWTAFTGELFF; DNA: TGCGCCAGCAGATGGACAGCTTTCACCGGGGAGCTGTTTTTT
size: few; D: TRBD2; J: TRBJ2-5; V: TRBV20-1; CDR3: CSARGLAGVQETQYF; DNA: TGCAGTGCTAGAGGACTAGCGGGGGTCCAAGAGACCCAGTACTTC
size: -; D: -; J: TRBJ2-5; V: TRBV27; CDR3: CASSSYTSQETQYF; DNA: TGTGCCAGCAGTTCCTATACTAGCCAAGAGACCCAGTACTTC
size: -; D: -; J: TRBJ2-1; V: TRBV7-6; CDR3: CAGSLGTSDHEQFF; DNA: TGTGCCGGCAGCCTGGGGACATCGGATCATGAGCAGTTCTTC
size: few; D: -; J: TRBJ2-7; V: TRBV4-1; CDR3: CASSHLGTQYEQYF; DNA: TGCGCCAGCAGCCACCTCGGGACTCAATACGAGCAGTACTTC
size: few; D: -; J: TRBJ2-3; V: TRBV7-6; CDR3: CASRPRGAVGDTQYF; DNA: TGTGCCAGCCGGCCCAGGGGGGCAGTGGGGGATACGCAGTATTTT
size: large; D: -; J: TRBJ2-1; V: TRBV19; CDR3: CASSLGQGSYNEQFF; DNA: TGTGCCAGTAGTCTTGGGCAGGGGTCCTACAATGAGCAGTTCTTC
size: -; D: TRBD2; J: TRBJ2-2; V: TRBV7-3; CDR3: CASSLGQSGGRRTGELFF; DNA: TGTGCCAGCAGCTTAGGTCAGAGCGGGGGCCGACGCACCGGGGAGCTGTTTTTT
size: few; D: -; J: TRBJ2-7; V: TRBV27; CDR3: CASSLRGPAGEQYF; DNA: TGTGCCAGCAGTTTACGAGGCCCGGCGGGTGAGCAGTACTTC
size: few; D: -; J: TRBJ1-4; V: TRBV7-9; CDR3: CASSSTEKLFF; DNA: TGTGCCAGCAGCTCTACTGAAAAACTGTTTTTT
size: -; D: -; J: TRBJ2-1; V: TRBV7-9; CDR3: CASSLPLLASYNEQFF; DNA: TGTGCCAGCAGCTTACCTCTCCTAGCGAGTTACAATGAGCAGTTCTTC
size: -; D: -; J: TRBJ1-5; V: TRBV6-1; CDR3: CTSSTFRGSNQPQHF; DNA: TGTACCAGCAGTACGTTCAGAGGGAGCAATCAGCCCCAGCATTTT
size: -; D: -; J: TRBJ2-7; V: TRBV20-1; CDR3: CSASSFYEQYF; DNA: TGCAGTGCTTCGAGTTTTTACGAGCAGTACTTC
size: few; D: -; J: TRBJ2-3; V: TRBV11-2; CDR3: CASSLSGDGTDTQYF; DNA: TGTGCCAGCAGCTTATCGGGAGATGGCACAGATACGCAGTATTTT
size: -; D: TRBD2; J: TRBJ2-3; V: TRBV3-1; CDR3: CASSLLAGGGTDTQYF; DNA: TGTGCCAGCAGCCTCCTAGCGGGGGGGGGCACAGATACGCAGTATTTT
size: -; D: -; J: TRBJ1-1; V: TRBV2; CDR3: CASGIRGPHFEAFF; DNA: TGTGCCAGCGGGATAAGAGGACCCCACTTTGAAGCTTTCTTT
size: once; D: -; J: TRBJ1-2; V: TRBV5-1; CDR3: CASSPLLISRALYGYTF; DNA: TGCGCCAGCAGCCCACTCCTAATTAGCAGGGCTCTCTATGGCTACACCTTC